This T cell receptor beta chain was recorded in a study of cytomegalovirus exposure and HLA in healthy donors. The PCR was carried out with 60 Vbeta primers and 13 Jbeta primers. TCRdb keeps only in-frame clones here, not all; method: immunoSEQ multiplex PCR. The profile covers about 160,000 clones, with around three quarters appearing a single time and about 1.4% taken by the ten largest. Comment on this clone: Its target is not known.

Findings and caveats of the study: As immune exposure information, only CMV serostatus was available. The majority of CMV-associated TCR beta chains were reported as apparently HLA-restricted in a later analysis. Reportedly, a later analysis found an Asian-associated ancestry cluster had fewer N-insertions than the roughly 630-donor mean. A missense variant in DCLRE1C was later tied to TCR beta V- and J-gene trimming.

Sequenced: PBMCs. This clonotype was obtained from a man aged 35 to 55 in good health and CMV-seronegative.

The CDR3 loop is CAWSFFTGMTNIQYF. DNA of the CDR3: TGTGCCTGGAGTTTTTTTACAGGGATGACGAACATTCAGTACTTC. The rearrangement links TRBV30 to TRBJ2-4; D is perhaps TRBD1 (6 bases). CDR1 is GTSNPN, CDR2 SVGIG, per germline (reference sequence). The V end was cut by 2 bases, the J end by 7 bases, with 18 bases between. This CDR3 has 15 residues.